A single sample is the source of the 29 T cell receptor beta chains below, sequenced in a study of molecular identifiers for immune sequencing clone quantification. MiXCR, applied by TCRdb to the PCR reads, yields one record per CDR3 protein. The sample contains about 510,000 distinct CDR3 sequences, about 22% of which appear only once. The sequenced sample was naive CD8+ T cells from blood, with Jurkat cell RNA spiked in. Subset meaning: FACS-sorted CD8+CD4-CCR7+CD45RA+ naive T cells. The receptors stem from a human donor in good health. Some libraries in this study had Jurkat cell RNA spiked in.

This sequence joins TRBV12-3 or TRBV12-4 and TRBJ2-1; TRBD2 matches 8 bases. The CDR3 extends over 15 amino acids. J was trimmed by 5 bases and V by 7 bases; bases with no gene match: 10. CDR3: CASTPSAGAHNEQFF. The DNA for the CDR3 is TGTGCCAGCACCCCTTCAGCGGGAGCCCACAATGAGCAGTTCTTC.

This clonotype was observed a handful of times. The chain has TRBV6-2 or TRBV6-3 and TRBJ1-2; TRBD1 aligns across 7 bases. Looked up from germline, CDR1 is MNHEY and CDR2 is SVGEGT. The length of the CDR3 is 15 residues. V was pared by 7 bases and J by 5 bases, with 13 bases of the junction left unmatched. The CDR3 region is CASTLQRDSDYGYTF. The CDR3 nucleotides read TGTGCCAGCACTCTCCAGCGGGACAGCGATTATGGCTACACCTTC.

This clonotype was found many times. The chain couples TRBV9 to TRBJ2-1; 11 bases match TRBD2. The V gene end was trimmed by 4 bases and the J gene end by 4 bases; junction bases not matched to a gene: 4. Germline-derived CDR1 and CDR2 are SGDLS and YYNGEE. The CDR3 is 15 amino acids. CDR3 DNA: TGTGCCAGCAGCCCCATAGCGGGGGGGTACAATGAGCAGTTCTTC. The encoded protein is CASSPIAGGYNEQFF.

This clonotype was seen more than once but under ten times. This rearrangement joins TRBV11-3 to TRBJ2-4, with TRBD2 matching over 16 bases. Germline loops: CDR1 SGHNT, CDR2 YENEEA. This CDR3 comprises 21 residues. Losses at the gene ends were 5 bases for V and 3 bases for J; bases not matched to a gene: 16. CDR3 sequence: CASSPTQRGTSGGAGKNIQYF. As DNA, the CDR3 is TGTGCCAGCAGCCCGACACAACGCGGGACTAGCGGGGGGGCGGGCAAAAACATTCAGTACTTC.

A few counts support this clonotype. The genes are TRBV9 and TRBJ2-2; the D gene is possibly TRBD1 (5 bases). Looked up from germline, CDR1 is SGDLS and CDR2 is YYNGEE. The CDR3 has 16 residues. The ends were cut back, 0 bases at V and 2 bases at J, with 11 bases in the middle. This CDR3 reads CASSVVAGSNTGELFF. The CDR3 DNA reads TGTGCCAGCAGCGTAGTGGCAGGGTCCAACACCGGGGAGCTGTTTTTT.

This clonotype turned up a few times. The chain combines TRBV5-1 with TRBJ2-7; 8 bases fit TRBD1. The ends lost 4 bases at V and 6 bases at J; junction bases unmatched: 21. Germline V lookup: CDR1 SGHRS, CDR2 YFSETQ. The CDR3 is 18 residues long. In DNA, the CDR3 is TGCGCCAGCAGCGTAAGGACAGGGACAATTCTTGTTTGGGCCGAGCAGTACTTC. Protein sequence: CASSVRTGTILVWAEQYF.

This clonotype has at least ten counts. The chain combines TRBV28 with TRBJ2-7, with D possibly TRBD2 on 5 matching bases. This CDR3 has 16 residues. V lost 5 bases to trimming and J lost 0 bases, with 17 bases between them. The germline V gene encodes CDR1 MDHEN and CDR2 SYDVKM. CDR3 protein: CASSNPGIKSSYEQYF. CDR3 sequence (DNA): TGTGCCAGCAGTAACCCCGGGATTAAGAGCTCCTACGAGCAGTACTTC.

In the case of this clonotype: Given a much more abundant clone one base away, this may be a read error. The genes are TRBV29-1 and TRBJ1-1; D ambiguous. The germline gives CDR1 SQVTM, CDR2 ANQGSEA. The CDR3 sequence is 11 residues long. The CDR3 here is CCADQNTEAFF. CDR3 coding DNA: TGCTGCGCGGATCAGAACACTGAAGCTTTCTTT.

Ten or more counts support this clonotype. The chain is built from TRBV25-1 and TRBJ2-3; D uncertain. Germline CDR1 is MGHDK and CDR2 is SYGVNS. CDR3 size: 15 residues. The V and J ends lost 5 bases and 5 bases respectively, with 17 bases between them. The DNA of the CDR3 is TGTGCCAGCAGTCAATCCCGCCTGAGAGGAGATACGCAGTATTTT. Translated: CASSQSRLRGDTQYF.

This clonotype has at least ten counts. The V call is TRBV7-9, the J call TRBJ1-5; TRBD1 might be the D (6 bases). CDR1 and CDR2 from the germline V gene are SEHNR and FQNEAQ (reference sequence). V dropped 4 bases and J dropped 3 bases, with 7 bases sitting between them. This CDR3 comprises 13 residues. The CDR3 coding sequence is TGTGCCAGCAGCTGGGACAACAATCAGCCCCAGCATTTT. Amino acid sequence: CASSWDNNQPQHF. Filled out from reference TRBV7-9 and TRBJ1-5, the complete variable domain reads DTGVSQNPRHKITKRGQNVTFRCDPISEHNRLYWYRQTLGQGPEFLTYFQNEAQLEKSRLLSDRFSAERPKGSFSTLEIQRTEQGDSAMYLCASSWDNNQPQHFGDGTRLSIL.

This clonotype was observed at least ten times. The chain uses TRBV4-1 and TRBJ1-5, with TRBD1 as a possible D gene (5 bases). Trimming took 4 bases from V and 2 from J, leaving 15 bases between them. CDR1 is MGHRA and CDR2 is YSYEKL in the germline V gene. The CDR3 spans 16 residues. CDR3 nucleotide sequence: TGCGCCAGCAGCCCTGGCTGGGGCGGGCGCAATCAGCCCCAGCATTTT. Residues: CASSPGWGGRNQPQHF.

The chain joins TRBV11-2 to TRBJ2-1; unclear D gene. This CDR3 is built from 10 residues. V dropped 4 bases and J dropped 9 bases, with 4 bases sitting between them. Germline V gives CDR1 SGHAT, CDR2 FQNNGV. The CDR3 region has the DNA TGTGCCAGCAGCTCCGGTGAGCAGTTCTTC. Amino acid sequence: CASSSGEQFF.

This clonotype has only a few counts. CDR3 sequence (DNA): TGTGCCAGCAGCTCACCGGGACAGGGGATTTTTTACTATGGCTACACCTTC. This codes for CASSSPGQGIFYYGYTF. The rearrangement uses TRBV6-6 and TRBJ1-2; TRBD1 matches at 10 bases. Germline CDR1 is MNHNY and CDR2 is SVGAGI (reference sequence). J gave up 3 bases and V 6 bases, and 13 bases lay outside the gene matches. The CDR3 has 17 residues.

This clonotype was seen many times. V is TRBV12-3 or TRBV12-4 and J is TRBJ2-3, with a possible D match to TRBD2 (5 bases). The CDR3 has 16 residues. Between the trimmed V and J ends, which lost 7 bases and 4 bases, there was a span of 21 bases. CDR3 amino acids: CASIPEIGSGADTQYF. In DNA, the CDR3 is TGTGCCAGCATCCCGGAGATAGGGAGCGGCGCAGATACGCAGTATTTT.

In its sample, this clonotype was seen many times. The chain joins TRBV29-1 to TRBJ2-3; possibly TRBD2 for D (5 bases). The germline V and J ends were trimmed by 3 bases and 5 bases, with 18 bases remaining between them. Germline V gene data show CDR1 as SQVTM and CDR2 as ANQGSEA. The CDR3 contains 15 residues. CDR3 in DNA: TGCAGCGTTGACTCGGACTCCTCGCTACAAGATACGCAGTATTTT. Its translation is CSVDSDSSLQDTQYF.

This clonotype was counted ten times or more. The V call is TRBV10-3, the J call TRBJ2-3; D uncertain. Trimming shortened V by 8 bases and J by 5 bases, and 5 bases separated the two germline ends. The CDR3 is 10 residues long. CDR1 is ENHRY and CDR2 is SYGVKD in the germline V gene. The CDR3 DNA reads TGTGCCATCGGAGAAGATACGCAGTATTTT. Translation: CAIGEDTQYF.

This clonotype has a count of ten or more. The chain combines TRBV6-6 with TRBJ2-1; a possible D gene is TRBD2 (6 bases). The CDR3 runs to 13 residues. V was pared by 5 bases and J by 7 bases, with 12 bases between. In germline, CDR1 is MNHNY, CDR2 SVGAGI (reference sequence). The CDR3 sequence is CASSMGLGNEQFF. The CDR3, as DNA: TGTGCCAGCAGTATGGGACTGGGGAATGAGCAGTTCTTC.

This clonotype was observed a few times. The chain has TRBV5-4 and TRBJ1-6, with D uncertain. Trimming removed 4 bases at V and 10 bases at J, with 9 bases between. The CDR3 is made up of 12 amino acids. Germline values: CDR1 SGHNT, CDR2 YYREEE (reference sequence). CDR3 region: CASSPAGSPLHF. The CDR3 DNA follows: TGTGCCAGCAGCCCAGCGGGGTCACCCCTCCACTTT.

In regard to this clonotype: A much larger clone is a single base away; this may be a read error. V usage is TRBV5-3 and J usage is TRBJ2-5; 8 bases align to TRBD2. TRBV5-3 is designated an ORF whose function remains uncertain. CDR3 size: 17 residues. The CDR3 sequence is CASSLDLLLAGRETQYF. In DNA form, the CDR3 reads TGTGCCAGCAGCTTGGATTTATTGCTAGCGGGCCGAGAGACCCAGTACTTC.

Comment on this clonotype: A read error may produce the germline difference seen at one junction end. CDR3 nucleotide sequence: TGTGCCAGCAGTGAAGAACAGGGGGCGGGGGTCGAGCGGTACTTC. It encodes CASSEEQGAGVERYF. The chain links TRBV25-1 to TRBJ2-7, with 9 bases that match TRBD1. CDR3 length: 15 residues. The V gene's germline CDR1 is MGHDK and CDR2 SYGVNS.

The V gene is TRBV19, the J gene TRBJ2-6; weak D call: TRBD1 (5 bases). V lost 2 bases, J lost 3 bases, and 5 bases lay in between. The length of the CDR3 is 14 residues. Germline V gives CDR1 LNHDA, CDR2 SQIVND (reference sequence). The CDR3 nucleotides are TGTGCCAGTAGTATAAGGGGTGGGGCCAACGTCCTGACTTTC. Its translation: CASSIRGGANVLTF.

Regarding this clonotype: A read error may be the cause here, since a much bigger clone is one base away. The chain links TRBV20-1 to TRBJ1-1; no reliable D call. The germline V gene encodes CDR1 DFQATT and CDR2 SNEGSKA (reference sequence). The CDR3 contains 10 residues. Here the CDR3 reads CSARRTEALF. CDR3 in DNA: TGCAGTGCTAGACGGACTGAAGCTCTCTTT.

This clonotype has a count of ten or more. The rearrangement links TRBV4-3 to TRBJ2-7, with 8 bases matching TRBD2. The CDR3 extends over 15 amino acids. J lost 4 bases, V lost 0 bases, and 5 bases had no gene match. Germline V gene sequence: CDR1 LGHNA, CDR2 YSLEER. CDR3 nucleotides: TGCGCCAGCAGCCAAGATTTCCGGGAGGGGTACGAGCAGTACTTC. Its translation is CASSQDFREGYEQYF.

This chain uses TRBV29-1 with TRBJ1-1; D gene unclear. This CDR3 region has 11 residues. Trimming removed 2 bases from V and 3 bases from J, with 4 bases in between. Germline V gene lookup returns CDR1 SQVTM and CDR2 ANQGSEA. The CDR3, as DNA: TGCAGCGTTGAACTTCACACTGAAGCTTTCTTT. Its translation: CSVELHTEAFF. The variable domain in full, completed from reference TRBV29-1 and TRBJ1-1, reads SAVISQKPSRDICQRGTSLTIQCQVDSQVTMMFWYRQQPGQSLTLIATANQGSEATYESGFVIDKFPISRPNLTFSTLTVSNMSPEDSSIYLCSVELHTEAFFGQGTRLTVV.

Of note for this clonotype: This clone may be a read error of a much larger clone one base away. The genes are TRBV3-1 and TRBJ1-1; D gene ambiguous. The CDR3 covers 12 residues. From germline, CDR1 is LGHDT and CDR2 YNNKEL (reference sequence). This CDR3 is CASGQDTASTFF. CDR3 DNA sequence: TGTGCCAGCGGCCAAGATACGGCCTCAACTTTCTTT. Looking up the rest from reference TRBV3-1 and TRBJ1-1 gives the full variable domain: DTAVSQTPKYLVTQMGNDKSIKCEQNLGHDTMYWYKQDSKKFLKIMFSYNNKELIINETVPNRFSPKSPDKAHLNLHINSLELGDSAVYFCASGQDTASTFFGQGTRLTVV.

Note on this clonotype: This may be a read error, as it is one base from a much larger clone. No conserved phenylalanine or tryptophan is present at the end of the CDR3, so a read error is the likely explanation. The chain uses TRBV7-2 and TRBJ2-5, with TRBD2 matching 7 bases. V lost 1 base and J lost 5; bases outside the gene matches: 4. Germline V gives CDR1 SGHTA, CDR2 FQGNSA. CDR3 length equals 14 residues. In nucleotides, the CDR3 is TGTGCCAGCAGCTTAGGGGCGGGGGAGGAGACCCAGTACTCC. Translated, it gives CASSLGAGEETQYS.

This clonotype has more than one count but fewer than ten. The rearrangement joins TRBV15 to TRBJ2-1, with 9 bases lining up with TRBD2. The CDR3 runs to 15 residues. V was clipped by 7 bases and J by 4 bases; unmatched bases: 8. Germline V gene lookup returns CDR1 LNHNV and CDR2 YYDKDF (reference sequence). CDR3 nucleotides: TGTGCCACCAACAACCCCACTAGCGGGTACAATGAGCAGTTCTTC. Amino acid sequence: CATNNPTSGYNEQFF.

This clonotype was detected only a few times. The chain joins TRBV12-3 or TRBV12-4 to TRBJ2-3; D is possibly TRBD2 (7 bases). The V end lost 0 bases, the J end lost 1 base, and 11 bases lay between the germline ends. The CDR3 sequence is 16 residues long. DNA of the CDR3: TGTGCCAGCAGTTTAGCCCGGGGGGCAGGCACAGATACGCAGTATTTT. Amino acid sequence: CASSLARGAGTDTQYF.

This clonotype has a single count. One end of the junction is discordant with germline, which a read error may explain. The V gene is TRBV5-6, the J gene TRBJ2-7, with 7 bases that match TRBD1. The CDR3 has 14 amino acids. CDR1 and CDR2 (germline): SGHDT, YYEEEE. The CDR3 here is CASSPWYRGYKQYF. In nucleotides, the CDR3 is TGTGCCAGCAGCCCTTGGTACAGGGGCTACAAGCAGTACTTC.